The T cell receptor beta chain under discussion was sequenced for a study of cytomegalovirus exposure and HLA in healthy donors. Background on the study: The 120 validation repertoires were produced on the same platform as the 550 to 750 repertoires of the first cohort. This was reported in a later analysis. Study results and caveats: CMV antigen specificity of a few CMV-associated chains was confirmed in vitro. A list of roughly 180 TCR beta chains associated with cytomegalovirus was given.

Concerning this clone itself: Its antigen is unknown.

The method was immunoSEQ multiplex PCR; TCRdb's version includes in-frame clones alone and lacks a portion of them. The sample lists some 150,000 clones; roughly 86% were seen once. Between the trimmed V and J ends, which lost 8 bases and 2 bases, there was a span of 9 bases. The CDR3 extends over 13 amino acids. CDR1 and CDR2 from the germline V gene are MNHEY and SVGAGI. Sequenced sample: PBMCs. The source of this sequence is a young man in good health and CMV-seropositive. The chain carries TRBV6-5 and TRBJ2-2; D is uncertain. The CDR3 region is CASSVRNTGELFF. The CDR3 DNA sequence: TGTGCCAGCTCGGTCCGTAACACCGGGGAGCTGTTTTTT.